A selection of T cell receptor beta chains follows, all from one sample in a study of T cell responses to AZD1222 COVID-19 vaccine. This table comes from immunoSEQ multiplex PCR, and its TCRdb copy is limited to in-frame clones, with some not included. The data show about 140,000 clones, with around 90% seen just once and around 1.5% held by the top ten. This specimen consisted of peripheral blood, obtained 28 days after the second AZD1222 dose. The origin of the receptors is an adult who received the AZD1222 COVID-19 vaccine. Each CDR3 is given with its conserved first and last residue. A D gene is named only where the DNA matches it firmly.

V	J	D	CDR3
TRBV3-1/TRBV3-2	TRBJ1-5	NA	CASSPRQSNQPQHF
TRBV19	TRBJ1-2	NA	CASSIRGKRSNYGYTF
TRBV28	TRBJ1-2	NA	CASSFGVNYGYTF
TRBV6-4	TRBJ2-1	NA	CASSDGLENNEQFF
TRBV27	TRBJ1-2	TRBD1	CASSLSPGQGARDYGYTF
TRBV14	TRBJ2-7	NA	CASSLTHGHGEVF
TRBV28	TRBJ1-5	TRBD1	CASSFLTGVGNQPQHF
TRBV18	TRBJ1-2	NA	CASSREIYGYTF
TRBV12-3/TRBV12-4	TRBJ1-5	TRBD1	CASSLTGDQPQHF
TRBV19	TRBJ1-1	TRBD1	CASSAPGQGRTEAFF
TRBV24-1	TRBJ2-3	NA	CATSTRTYITTDTQYF
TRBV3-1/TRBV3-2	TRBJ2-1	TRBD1	CASSHGQDKGCNEQFF
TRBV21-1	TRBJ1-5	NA	CASSKQKGRHQPQHF